The clone carrying this T cell receptor beta chain appeared a few times. Other nucleotide sequences from this sample produce the same CDR3. Terminally differentiated effector memory CD45RA+ cells were excluded from the naive CD8 cells, which were CD45RO-negative and positively selected for CCR7. Clones were read by immunoSEQ multiplex PCR, and TCRdb kept only the in-frame ones, dropping some. In the table there are hundreds of thousands of clones, roughly 96% of which are singletons. The data stem from a study of shared clonotypes between healthy human individuals. The germline CDR1 and CDR2 sequences are MNHEY and SMNVEV (reference sequence). The CDR3 length is 12 residues. Trimming stripped 8 bases from V and 6 bases from J, with 11 bases between.

This sequence joins TRBV27 and TRBJ1-5; TRBD1 might be the D (5 bases). Sequencing was carried out using naive CD8+ T cells sorted from blood. The sequence was collected from a woman in her thirties in good health. CDR3 sequence (DNA): TGTGCCAGCTCTACGGGGGGTCAGCCCCAGCATTTT. It specifies CASSTGGQPQHF.